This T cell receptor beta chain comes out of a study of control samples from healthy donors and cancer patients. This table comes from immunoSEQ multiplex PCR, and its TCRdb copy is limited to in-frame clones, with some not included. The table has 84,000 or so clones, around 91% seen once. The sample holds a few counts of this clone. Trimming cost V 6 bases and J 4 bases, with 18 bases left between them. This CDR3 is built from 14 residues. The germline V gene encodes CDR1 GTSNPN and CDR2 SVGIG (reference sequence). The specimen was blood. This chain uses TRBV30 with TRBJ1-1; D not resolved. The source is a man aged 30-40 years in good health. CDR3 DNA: TGTGCCTGCTCACTTGCCTTTAGGAGCACTGAAGCTTTCTTT. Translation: CACSLAFRSTEAFF.